This TCR beta chain was recovered during a study of cytomegalovirus exposure and HLA in healthy donors. Whole-study context: In an early release, HLA-typed donors contributed 90 million or so unique TCR sequences. Findings and caveats of the study: Analysis was performed later, and it showed HLA-associated TCR beta chains to be more clonally expanded than equally common others. In an earlier analysis, in under 700 donors, most V segments appeared productive either ~90% or ~30% of the time.

The CDR3 totals 14 residues. With 2 bases removed from V and 4 bases from J, the gap between germline ends came to 11 bases. CDR1 and CDR2 (germline): MNHEY, SVGAGI. A word on this clone: Antigen: not known.

Researchers ran the PCR with 60 Vbeta and 13 Jbeta primers. Libraries were prepared by immunoSEQ multiplex PCR; TCRdb keeps only in-frame clonotypes and omits some of them. The sample table includes 200,000 or so clones. Donors were ostensibly healthy at sampling, although undocumented immune exposures were probable. Specimen: PBMCs. The source is a boy younger than 18 in good health and CMV-seronegative. V and J are TRBV6-5 and TRBJ1-1; D uncertain. The CDR3 loop is CASSYEPSRTEAFF. The CDR3 nucleotides are TGTGCCAGCAGTTACGAGCCGTCGCGCACTGAAGCTTTCTTT.